What follows are 17 T cell receptor beta chains derived from one specimen sequenced in a study of cytomegalovirus exposure and HLA in healthy donors. PCR amplification relied on 60 Vbeta primers (plus 13 Jbeta primers). The method was immunoSEQ multiplex PCR; TCRdb's version includes in-frame clones alone and lacks a portion of them. The repertoire holds about 160,000 clones, with about 75% as singletons. Source material: PBMCs. These receptors all stem from a female donor in good health and CMV-seronegative.

This clone was counted only a few times. V gene TRBV11-2 combines with J gene TRBJ1-4, with TRBD1 as a possible D gene (5 bases). The CDR3 covers 15 residues. The V gene's germline CDR1 is SGHAT and CDR2 FQNNGV. The V end lost 0 bases, the J end lost 8 bases, and 13 bases lay between the germline ends. CDR3 in amino acids: CASSLDGRGGEKLFF. The CDR3 region has the DNA TGTGCCAGCAGCTTAGACGGTAGGGGAGGAGAAAAACTGTTTTTT.

The rearrangement links TRBV7-2 to TRBJ1-1, with a weak D call TRBD1 (6 bases). The CDR3 covers 13 residues. Deletions cut 6 bases from V and 3 bases from J, with 11 bases between. The germline V gene encodes CDR1 SGHTA and CDR2 FQGNSA. The CDR3 region is CASSLDSYTEAFF. DNA of the CDR3: TGTGCCAGCAGTTTGGACAGCTACACTGAAGCTTTCTTT.

This clone is a singleton in its sample. V and J are TRBV4-3 and TRBJ2-1; D is unclear. V was pared by 5 bases and J by 1 base, with 12 bases between. The length of the CDR3 is 15 residues. Germline CDR1 is LGHNA and CDR2 is YSLEER. The CDR3 nucleotides are TGCGCCAGCAGCAACCTGGCTAGTTCCTACAATGAGCAGTTCTTC. This translates into CASSNLASSYNEQFF.

V and J are TRBV9 and TRBJ2-1, with 8 bases aligning to TRBD2. With V trimmed by 4 bases and J by 7 bases, 13 bases remained unmatched. Germline V gene data show CDR1 as SGDLS and CDR2 as YYNGEE. CDR3 length: 16 residues. This chain's CDR3 is CASSPKGAGGRNEQFF. The CDR3 DNA sequence: TGTGCCAGCAGCCCCAAAGGGGCGGGAGGACGAAATGAGCAGTTCTTC.

The J gene is TRBJ2-3, the V gene TRBV7-9; D gene unclear. The ends were cut back, 1 base at V and 1 base at J, with 9 bases in the middle. Germline V CDR1 and CDR2: SEHNR, FQNEAQ (reference sequence). The CDR3 contains 15 residues. CDR3 sequence reads: CASSLVASGTDTQYF. The CDR3 DNA is TGTGCCAGCAGCTTAGTGGCCAGCGGCACAGATACGCAGTATTTT. Looking up the rest from reference TRBV7-9 and TRBJ2-3 gives the full variable domain: DTGVSQNPRHKITKRGQNVTFRCDPISEHNRLYWYRQTLGQGPEFLTYFQNEAQLEKSRLLSDRFSAERPKGSFSTLEIQRTEQGDSAMYLCASSLVASGTDTQYFGPGTRLTVL.

V and J are TRBV28 and TRBJ2-5; a possible D gene is TRBD2 (6 bases). The V end was cut by 2 bases, the J end by 3 bases, with 13 bases between. Germline assignment: CDR1 MDHEN and CDR2 SYDVKM. CDR3 length equals 15 residues. Written as DNA, the CDR3 is TGTGCCAGCAGTTTAGGCCCGGGACTGAAAGAGACCCAGTACTTC. Protein sequence: CASSLGPGLKETQYF.

There are a few counts of this clone. The chain employs TRBV4-3 and TRBJ1-1; D unresolved. The V gene lost 4 bases and the J gene lost 2 bases, with 8 bases spanning the gap. The germline V gene encodes CDR1 LGHNA and CDR2 YSLEER. This CDR3 region has 13 residues. The CDR3 protein is CASSRNSNTEAFF. CDR3 coding DNA: TGCGCCAGCAGCCGTAACAGTAACACTGAAGCTTTCTTT.

The chain is built from TRBV6-4 and TRBJ2-3; TRBD2 matches at 14 bases. The CDR3 has 15 amino acids. The trim removed 5 bases at V and 6 bases at J, leaving 4 bases unmatched. Germline lookup yields CDR1 MRHNA and CDR2 SNTAGT. In nucleotides, the CDR3 is TGTGCCAGCAGTCCCGGGACTAGCGGGGGTGATACGCAGTATTTT. This gives the protein CASSPGTSGGDTQYF.

The chain combines TRBV10-3 with TRBJ2-2, with TRBD1 matching over 10 bases. Losses at the gene ends were 6 bases for V and 7 bases for J; bases not matched to a gene: 5. The CDR3 sequence is 14 residues long. The V gene's germline CDR1 is ENHRY and CDR2 SYGVKD. This CDR3 is CAIRGTGAVGELFF. Written as DNA, the CDR3 is TGTGCCATCAGGGGGACAGGGGCGGTCGGGGAGCTGTTTTTT.

The chain recombines TRBV28 with TRBJ1-2; D uncertain. The V gene's germline CDR1 is MDHEN and CDR2 SYDVKM. This CDR3 comprises 13 residues. The V end lost 6 bases, the J end lost 6 bases, and 14 bases lay between the germline ends. The CDR3 sequence: CASRYEPGDGYTF. DNA of the CDR3: TGTGCCAGCAGATACGAACCAGGTGATGGCTACACCTTC.

The V call is TRBV28, the J call TRBJ1-1; D is uncertain. The CDR3 is made up of 15 amino acids. Trimming removed 6 bases from V and 1 base from J, with 15 bases in between. Germline CDR1 is MDHEN and CDR2 is SYDVKM. The CDR3 DNA is TGTGCCAGCAGCCTCTTACTGAGTACGAACACTGAAGCTTTCTTT. This codes for CASSLLLSTNTEAFF.

V and J are TRBV5-1 and TRBJ2-7; possible D gene TRBD2, 5 bases. This CDR3 contains 13 residues. The V gene's germline CDR1 is SGHRS and CDR2 YFSETQ. V was cut by 4 bases and J by 7 bases, with 15 bases left in between. The CDR3 reads CASSRPERREQYF. As DNA, the CDR3 is TGCGCCAGCAGCCGCCCGGAGCGGAGGGAGCAGTACTTC.

The chain recombines TRBV23-1 with TRBJ2-6, with D tentatively TRBD2 (6 bases). TRBV23-1 is known as an ORF, though its function is uncertain. V lost 0 bases and J lost 0, with 9 bases in between. CDR3 length equals 17 residues. The CDR3 here is CASSQSGGLSGANVLTF. In DNA, the CDR3 is TGCGCCAGCAGTCAATCGGGGGGACTCTCTGGGGCCAACGTCCTGACTTTC.

The chain is built from TRBV7-9 and TRBJ2-5; D perhaps matches TRBD2 (6 bases). Near its end, the DNA agrees better with TRBJ2-7, so the J call may be wrong. The CDR3 is 15 residues long. Germline CDR1 reads SEHNR; CDR2 reads FQNEAQ (reference sequence). CDR3 loop: CASSLTASGLYEQYF. CDR3 sequence (DNA): TGTGCCAGCAGCTTAACTGCCAGCGGGCTCTACGAGCAGTACTTC.

This chain joins TRBV4-3 and TRBJ2-1; possibly TRBD2 for D (6 bases). CDR3 length: 16 residues. Germline V CDR1 and CDR2: LGHNA, YSLEER. V was cut by 4 bases and J by 5 bases, with 18 bases left in between. The CDR3 loop reads CASSPRTGEENNEQFF. CDR3 in DNA: TGCGCCAGCAGCCCCCGGACTGGGGAGGAAAACAATGAGCAGTTCTTC.

The V gene is TRBV7-2, the J gene TRBJ2-1, with 14 bases lining up with TRBD2. CDR3 length: 16 residues. Germline CDR1 SGHTA, CDR2 FQGNSA. Germline trimming cut 5 bases from V and 13 bases from J; bases unmatched to any gene: 13. The CDR3 region is CASSPAVLGTSGRQFF. The DNA for the CDR3 is TGTGCCAGCAGCCCAGCGGTCCTGGGGACTAGCGGGAGACAGTTCTTC.

V usage is TRBV7-2 and J usage is TRBJ1-1, with D unresolved. Germline CDR1 is SGHTA and CDR2 is FQGNSA. This CDR3 has 11 amino acids. Trimming left V 5 bases short and J 2 bases short, with 3 bases between. The CDR3 DNA sequence: TGTGCCAGCAGCCATAACACTGAAGCTTTCTTT. Its translation is CASSHNTEAFF.